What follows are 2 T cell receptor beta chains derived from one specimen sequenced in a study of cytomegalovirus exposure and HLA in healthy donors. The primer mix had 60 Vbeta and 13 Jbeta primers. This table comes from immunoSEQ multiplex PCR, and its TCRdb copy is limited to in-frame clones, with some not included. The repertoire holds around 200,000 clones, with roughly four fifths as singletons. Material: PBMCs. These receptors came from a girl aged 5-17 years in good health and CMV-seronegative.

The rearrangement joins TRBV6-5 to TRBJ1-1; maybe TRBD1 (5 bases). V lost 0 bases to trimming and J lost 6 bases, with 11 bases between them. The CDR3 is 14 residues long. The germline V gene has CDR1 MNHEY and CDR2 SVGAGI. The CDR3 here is CASSYSPGPPEAFF. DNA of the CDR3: TGTGCCAGCAGTTACTCTCCAGGGCCTCCTGAAGCTTTCTTT.

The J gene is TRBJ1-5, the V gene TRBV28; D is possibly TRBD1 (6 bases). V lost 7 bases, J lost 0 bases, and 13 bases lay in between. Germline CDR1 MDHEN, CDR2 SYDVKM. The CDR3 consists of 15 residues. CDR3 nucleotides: TGTGCCAGCAACCTAGGACAGACTAGCAATCAGCCCCAGCATTTT. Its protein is CASNLGQTSNQPQHF. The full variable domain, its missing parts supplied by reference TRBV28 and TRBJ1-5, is DVKVTQSSRYLVKRTGEKVFLECVQDMDHENMFWYRQDPGLGLRLIYFSYDVKMKEKGDIPEGYSVSREKKERFSLILESASTNQTSMYLCASNLGQTSNQPQHFGDGTRLSIL.